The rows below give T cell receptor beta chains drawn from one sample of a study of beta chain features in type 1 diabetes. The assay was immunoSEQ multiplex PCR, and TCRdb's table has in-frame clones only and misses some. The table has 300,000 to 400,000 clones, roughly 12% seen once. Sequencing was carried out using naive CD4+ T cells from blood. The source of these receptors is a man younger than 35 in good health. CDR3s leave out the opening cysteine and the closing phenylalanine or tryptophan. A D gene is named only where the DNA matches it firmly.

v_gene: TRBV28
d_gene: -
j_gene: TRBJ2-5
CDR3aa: ASSLSPGQETQY

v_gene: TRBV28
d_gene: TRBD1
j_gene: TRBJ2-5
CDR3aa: ASSRRRTGYMETQY

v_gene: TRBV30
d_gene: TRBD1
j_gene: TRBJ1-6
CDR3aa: AWSVGTENSPLH

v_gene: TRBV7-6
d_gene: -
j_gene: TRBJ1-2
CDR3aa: ASSFPNLPLYYGYT

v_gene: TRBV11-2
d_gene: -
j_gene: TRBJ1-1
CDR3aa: ASSEQQGYTEAF

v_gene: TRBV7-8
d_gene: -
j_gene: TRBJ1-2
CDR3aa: ASSLGGFASANYGYT

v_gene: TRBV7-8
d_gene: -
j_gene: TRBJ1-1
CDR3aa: ASSPRGSAEAF

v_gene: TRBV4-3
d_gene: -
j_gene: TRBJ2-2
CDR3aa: ASSQEGLALGELF

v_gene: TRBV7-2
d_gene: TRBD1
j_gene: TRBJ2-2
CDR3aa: ASSPGQVGTGELF

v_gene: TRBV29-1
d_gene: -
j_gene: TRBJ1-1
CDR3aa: SVALGLLNTEAF

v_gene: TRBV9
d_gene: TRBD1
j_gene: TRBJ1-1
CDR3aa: ASSKTGLTHLNTEAF

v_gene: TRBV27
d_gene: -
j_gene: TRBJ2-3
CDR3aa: ATCGLNTDTQY

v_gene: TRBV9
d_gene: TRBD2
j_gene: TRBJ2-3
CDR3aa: ASSVEPAGAGDTQY

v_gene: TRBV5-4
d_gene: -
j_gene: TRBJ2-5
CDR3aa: ASSRSAQETQY

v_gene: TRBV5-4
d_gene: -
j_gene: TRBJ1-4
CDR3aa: ASSPQGATNEKLF

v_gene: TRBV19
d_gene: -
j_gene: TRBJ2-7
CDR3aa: ASSSGIGVSPYEQY

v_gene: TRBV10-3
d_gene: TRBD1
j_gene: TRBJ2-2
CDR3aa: ATTGDGTGELF

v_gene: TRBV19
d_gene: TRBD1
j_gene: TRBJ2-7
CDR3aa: ASSKDRFSYEQY

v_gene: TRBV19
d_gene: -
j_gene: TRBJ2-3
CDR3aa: ASSHFGQGSGDTQY

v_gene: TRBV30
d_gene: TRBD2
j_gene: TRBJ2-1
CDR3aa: AWIGLTSGRFYNEQF

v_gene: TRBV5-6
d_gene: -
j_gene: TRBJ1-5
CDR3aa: ASSLAGGGGQPQH

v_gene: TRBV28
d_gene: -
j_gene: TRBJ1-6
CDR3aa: ASSQRGLGNSPLH

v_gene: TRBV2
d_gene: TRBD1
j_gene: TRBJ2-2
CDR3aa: ASRDDRGHTGELF

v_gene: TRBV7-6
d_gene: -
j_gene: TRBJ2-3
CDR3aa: ASSSGGSLPTDTQY

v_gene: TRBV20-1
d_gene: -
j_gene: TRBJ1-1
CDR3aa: SARHTGEAF

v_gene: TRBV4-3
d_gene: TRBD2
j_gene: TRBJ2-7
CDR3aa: ASSQEEAGTYEQY

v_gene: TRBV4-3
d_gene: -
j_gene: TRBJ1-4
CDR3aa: ASSQGLGSPESEKLF

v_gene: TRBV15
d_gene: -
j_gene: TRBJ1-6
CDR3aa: ATSRDPKSSYNSPLH

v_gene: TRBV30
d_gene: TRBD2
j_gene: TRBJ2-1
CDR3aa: AWSAGGGATNEQF

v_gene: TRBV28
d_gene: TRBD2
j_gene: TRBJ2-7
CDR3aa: ASSLAGTSGAYEQY

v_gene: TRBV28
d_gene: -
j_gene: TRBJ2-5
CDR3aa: ASSRRGTQY

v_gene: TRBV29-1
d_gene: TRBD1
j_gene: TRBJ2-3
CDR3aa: SVEDLEGAGWLGTQY

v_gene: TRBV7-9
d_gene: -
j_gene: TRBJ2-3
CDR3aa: ASSLSGVSSDTQY

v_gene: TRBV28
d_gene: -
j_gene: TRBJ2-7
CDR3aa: ASSLGPGGSYEQY

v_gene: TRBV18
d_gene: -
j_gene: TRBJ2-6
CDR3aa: ASSPPAGYGANVLT

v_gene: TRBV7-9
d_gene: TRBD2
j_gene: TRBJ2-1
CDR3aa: ASSSGTSGANNEQF

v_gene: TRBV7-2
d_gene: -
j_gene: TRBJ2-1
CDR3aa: ASSLAEGGNEQF

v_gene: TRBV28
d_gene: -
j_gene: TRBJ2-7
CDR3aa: ASSLSWGPLTYEQY

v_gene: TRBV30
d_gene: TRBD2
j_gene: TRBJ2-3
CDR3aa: AWSVRRTSGSTDTQY

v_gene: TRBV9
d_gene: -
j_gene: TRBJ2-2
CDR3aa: ASSGPRGGTGELF

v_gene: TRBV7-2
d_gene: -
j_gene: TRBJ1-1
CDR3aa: ASSLSQNTEAF

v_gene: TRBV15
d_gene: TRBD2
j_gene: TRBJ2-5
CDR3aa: ATSKGLAEETQY

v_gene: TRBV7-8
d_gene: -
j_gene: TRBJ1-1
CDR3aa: ASSWKRDIYSTEAF

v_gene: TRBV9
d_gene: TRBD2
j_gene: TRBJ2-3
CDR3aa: ASSARGDLNTDTQY

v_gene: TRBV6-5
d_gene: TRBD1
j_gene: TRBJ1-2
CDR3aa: ASRQTGYDYGYT

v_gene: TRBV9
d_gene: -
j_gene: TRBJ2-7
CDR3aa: ASSLTGTTYEQY

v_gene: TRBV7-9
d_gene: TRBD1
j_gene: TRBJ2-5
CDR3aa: ASRRPGQPHETQY

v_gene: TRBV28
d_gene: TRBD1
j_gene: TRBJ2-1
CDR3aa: ASSLGQGSF

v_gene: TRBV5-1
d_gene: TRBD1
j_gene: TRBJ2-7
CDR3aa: ASSLAGQGEQY

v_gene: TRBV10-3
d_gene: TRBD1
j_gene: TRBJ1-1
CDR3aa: AISGTGDTEAF

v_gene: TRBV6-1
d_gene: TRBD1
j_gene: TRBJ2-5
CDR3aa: ASSEWGTAQETQY

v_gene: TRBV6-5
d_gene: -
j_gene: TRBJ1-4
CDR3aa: ASSGPGSRGGKLF

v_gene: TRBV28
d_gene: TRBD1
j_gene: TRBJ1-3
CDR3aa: ASSLSGGYGNTIY

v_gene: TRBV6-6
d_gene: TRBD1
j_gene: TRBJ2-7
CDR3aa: ASSSGQGTGEQY

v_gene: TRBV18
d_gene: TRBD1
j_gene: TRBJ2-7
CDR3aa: ASSPVGTGYEQY